This T cell receptor (beta chain) was sequenced in a study of T-cell memory formation after mild COVID-19. Findings and caveats of the study: The main location of contracting CD4+ clones was CM and EM, and that of contracting CD8+ clones was EMRA. Clones that contracted from day 15 to 85 had balanced CD4/CD8; later expanders were CD4+ biased. Confirmation of SARS-CoV-2 specificity was lacking for second-wave clones peaking day 37.

Ten or more counts support this clonotype. Antigen unknown. Sample barcodes and UMIs were carried by the TCR alpha and TCR beta cDNA libraries that 5'RACE generated with constant-segment primers. TCRdb passed the 5' RACE reads through MiXCR, listing each CDR3 protein once. The sample lists just over 300,000 distinct CDR3 sequences, roughly a fifth occurring once. CDR1 and CDR2 from the germline V gene are SGHTA and FQGNSA. Trimming cost V 5 bases and J 1 base, with 3 bases left between them. The CDR3 is 11 residues long. Specimen: PBMCs or a T cell subset sorted from them (not recorded which). This sequence originates from a man younger than 35 who had mild COVID-19 (a few samples of this study predate the infection). Cell type and time point are not known. The chain couples TRBV7-2 to TRBJ2-7, with no clear D. As DNA, the CDR3 is TGTGCCAGCAGCCGGTCCTACGAGCAGTACTTC. Translating it yields CASSRSYEQYF.